The 11 T cell receptor beta chains in this list originate from one sample, sequenced in a study of cytomegalovirus exposure and HLA in healthy donors. The PCR used 60 Vbeta and 13 Jbeta primers. Data came from immunoSEQ multiplex PCR; TCRdb stores just in-frame clones and leaves some out. Of under 140,000 clones listed, 76% are singletons. The sample comprised PBMCs. The origin of the receptors is a young man in good health and CMV-seropositive.

As DNA, the CDR3 is TGTGCCAGCAGCCCTTCGTCAGGGGTCGGAGGAAAACTGTTTTTT. As protein: CASSPSSGVGGKLFF. The chain employs TRBV7-9 and TRBJ1-4; tentatively, D is TRBD1 (6 bases). CDR1 SEHNR and CDR2 FQNEAQ come from the germline V gene (reference sequence). The CDR3 length is 15 residues. The V end lost 5 bases, the J end lost 10 bases, and 20 bases lay between the germline ends. Full variable domain (rest looked up from reference TRBV7-9 and TRBJ1-4): DTGVSQNPRHKITKRGQNVTFRCDPISEHNRLYWYRQTLGQGPEFLTYFQNEAQLEKSRLLSDRFSAERPKGSFSTLEIQRTEQGDSAMYLCASSPSSGVGGKLFFGSGTQLSVL.

The CDR3 protein is CASSPPLPGEGSGYTF. The CDR3 DNA reads as TGTGCCAGCAGCCCCCCGCTGCCGGGAGAAGGCTCTGGCTACACCTTC. This chain joins TRBV11-2 and TRBJ1-2; D is ambiguous. Per the germline V gene, CDR1 is SGHAT and CDR2 is FQNNGV. V lost 5 bases and J 7 bases, leaving 23 bases between the germline ends. The CDR3 extends over 16 amino acids.

The chain recombines TRBV2 with TRBJ1-1; possible D gene TRBD1, 5 bases. Germline loops: CDR1 SNHLY, CDR2 FYNNEI. The CDR3 sequence is 15 residues long. V dropped 6 bases and J dropped 4 bases, with 18 bases sitting between them. The CDR3: CASSLEQARTTEAFF. CDR3 nucleotides: TGTGCCAGCAGCCTAGAACAGGCCAGAACCACTGAAGCTTTCTTT.

The chain combines TRBV5-4 with TRBJ2-5, with 8 bases fitting TRBD2. Looked up from germline, CDR1 is SGHNT and CDR2 is YYREEE (reference sequence). CDR3 size: 12 residues. V shed 10 bases, J shed 6 bases, and the junction held 8 bases outside the gene matches. The CDR3 loop is CAGGSGGKTQYF. CDR3 in DNA: TGTGCCGGGGGGAGCGGGGGAAAGACCCAGTACTTC.

The J gene is TRBJ1-2, the V gene TRBV27, with TRBD1 matching 7 bases. This CDR3 has 15 amino acids. V was pared by 5 bases and J by 0 bases, with 6 bases of the junction left unmatched. The V gene's germline CDR1 is MNHEY and CDR2 SMNVEV (reference sequence). CDR3 sequence reads: CASSRQGDANYGYTF. The CDR3 coding sequence is TGTGCCAGCAGTCGCCAGGGGGATGCTAACTATGGCTACACCTTC.

The CDR3 here is CASSYSEVYEQYF. The CDR3 DNA follows: TGTGCCAGCAGTTACTCCGAGGTATACGAGCAGTACTTC. This sequence joins TRBV6-5 and TRBJ2-7; D ambiguous. CDR3 length: 13 amino acids. Germline V gives CDR1 MNHEY, CDR2 SVGAGI. V was cut by 0 bases and J by 4 bases, with 7 bases left in between.

DNA of the CDR3: TGCGCCAGCAGCGCAGGGGGCACTGGAAACACCATATATTTT. The encoded protein is CASSAGGTGNTIYF. J is TRBJ1-3 and V is TRBV10-2; 8 bases match TRBD1. The V and J ends lost 6 bases and 2 bases, in that order; junction bases with no gene match: 3. The CDR3 extends over 14 amino acids. The germline V gene encodes CDR1 WSHSY and CDR2 SAAADI.

This clone was observed a few times. In nucleotides, the CDR3 is TGTGCCAGCAGTGACCCAGAAAGGCGTAACAGGCCACCCTGGGGTGGCTACACCTTC. Its translation: CASSDPERRNRPPWGGYTF. The chain recombines TRBV6-4 with TRBJ1-2; D may be TRBD1 (5 bases). Trimming took 2 bases from V and 7 from J, leaving 29 bases between them. Germline V gives CDR1 MRHNA, CDR2 SNTAGT. The CDR3 loop spans 19 amino acids.

This chain links TRBV29-1 with TRBJ1-1; 7 bases are a match to TRBD1. Trimming removed 3 bases from V and 1 base from J; junction bases left unmatched: 2. Germline V lookup: CDR1 SQVTM, CDR2 ANQGSEA. This CDR3 region has 13 residues. The CDR3 region has the DNA TGCAGCGTTGAGGGGACAGAGAACACTGAAGCTTTCTTT. This codes for CSVEGTENTEAFF.

The chain carries TRBV7-9 and TRBJ1-5; D ambiguous. Trimming cost V 2 bases and J 5 bases, with 7 bases left between them. CDR1 and CDR2 from the germline V gene are SEHNR and FQNEAQ (reference sequence). This CDR3 comprises 13 residues. CDR3 region: CASSLQEDQPQHF. CDR3 coding DNA: TGTGCCAGCAGCTTACAGGAGGATCAGCCCCAGCATTTT.

This clone was observed once. V and J are TRBV7-9 and TRBJ1-5, with a weak D call TRBD1 (5 bases). V lost 3 bases to trimming and J lost 0 bases, with 9 bases between them. Germline V gene sequence: CDR1 SEHNR, CDR2 FQNEAQ (reference sequence). The CDR3 runs 15 residues. CDR3 residues: CASSFGGNSNQPQHF. As DNA, the CDR3 is TGTGCCAGCAGCTTCGGGGGGAATAGCAATCAGCCCCAGCATTTT.